This T cell receptor (beta chain) was identified in a study of T-cell memory formation after mild COVID-19. Study in general: Largely donor-specific TCR clusters were found. General observations from the study: Of the contracting clones, CD4+ ones lay mainly in CM and EM, and CD8+ ones in EMRA. Cross-reactive memory seemingly joined, as some responding clones were found in pre-infection memory.

CDR1 and CDR2 (germline): SGHRS, YFSETQ. The CDR3 length is 14 residues. V was pared by 4 bases and J by 9 bases, with 10 bases of the junction left unmatched. Details on this clonotype: No antigen is known for it.

TCRdb fed the 5' RACE reads into MiXCR, producing one record per CDR3 protein. The table records 250,000 to 300,000 distinct CDR3 sequences, 15% to 20% of them present only once. The rearrangement uses TRBV5-1 and TRBJ2-1; TRBD2 matches 7 bases. The clonotype comes from a man younger than 35 who had mild COVID-19 (a few samples of this study predate the infection). Cell type and time point are not known. The sequenced material came from PBMCs or a T cell subset sorted from them (not recorded which). CDR3 bases: TGCGCCAGCAGCCAAGCGGGGTTTTTGGGTGAGCAGTTCTTC. It codes for CASSQAGFLGEQFF.